This T cell receptor beta chain was profiled in a study of shared clonotypes between healthy human individuals. Overall study: For every donor, three CD4 naive, three CD4 memory, two CD8 naive and one CD8 memory plates were used. General study findings and limits: At large depth, rarefaction still showed sorted-subset sequencing to be incomplete.

Naive CD8 cells comprised CD45RO-negative, CCR7-positively selected cells, excluding terminally differentiated effector memory CD45RA+ cells. A note on this clone: Its antigen is undetermined. This specimen includes other DNA sequences encoding the same CDR3.

Using immunoSEQ multiplex PCR, the repertoire was profiled, and TCRdb retains in-frame clones only, with some absent. The sample records about 2 million clones, over 85% being singletons. This CDR3 region has 15 residues. CDR1 SEHNR and CDR2 FQNEAQ come from the germline V gene (reference sequence). V lost 1 base, J lost 4 bases, and 2 bases stayed unmatched. The genes are TRBV7-9 and TRBJ2-1, with TRBD2 identical over 9 bases. The source material was naive CD8+ T cells sorted from blood. The TCR comes from a man in his late teens or twenties in good health. CDR3 in DNA: TGTGCCAGCAGCTTAGGACTAGCGGATTACAATGAGCAGTTCTTC. It specifies CASSLGLADYNEQFF.